The clone carrying this T cell receptor beta chain was observed a few times. The antigen is unknown. The germline V gene has CDR1 SQVTM and CDR2 ANQGSEA. After removal of 6 bases from V and 3 bases from J, the junction contained 2 bases not matched to a gene. The CDR3 has 14 amino acids. The data stem from a study of blood T cells in healthy people across ages. A second about 7 to 11 cycle PCR used barcoded and J-beta primers. Each CDR3 protein is one row after TCRdb ran MiXCR on the 5' RACE reads. The data contain roughly 680,000 distinct CDR3 sequences, under 25% of them singletons. General study points: Per million T cells, TCR beta diversity dropped roughly linearly as age increased.

The chain combines TRBV29-1 with TRBJ2-1, with 13 bases identical to TRBD2. Sequencing used blood. This TCR was sampled from a man between 65 and 85 years old in good health. The CDR3 sequence: CSVRLAGGYNEQFF. CDR3 nucleotide sequence: TGCAGCGTCCGACTAGCGGGAGGCTACAATGAGCAGTTCTTC.